The clone carrying this T cell receptor (beta chain) came up once. The sample is drawn from a study of control samples from healthy donors and cancer patients. The method was immunoSEQ multiplex PCR; TCRdb's version includes in-frame clones alone and lacks a portion of them. The table has over 100,000 clones, 92% seen once; the top ten hold approximately 2%. The CDR3 runs 13 residues. V lost 8 bases and J lost 4, with 15 bases in between. CDR1 MDHEN and CDR2 SYDVKM come from the germline V gene. Sample: blood. The chain employs TRBV28 and TRBJ2-7, with D possibly matching TRBD2 (6 bases). The sequence came from a woman aged 45-65 years in good health. The CDR3 loop reads CASFSRERYEQYF. In DNA form, the CDR3 reads TGTGCCAGCTTCTCACGGGAGCGGTACGAGCAGTACTTC.